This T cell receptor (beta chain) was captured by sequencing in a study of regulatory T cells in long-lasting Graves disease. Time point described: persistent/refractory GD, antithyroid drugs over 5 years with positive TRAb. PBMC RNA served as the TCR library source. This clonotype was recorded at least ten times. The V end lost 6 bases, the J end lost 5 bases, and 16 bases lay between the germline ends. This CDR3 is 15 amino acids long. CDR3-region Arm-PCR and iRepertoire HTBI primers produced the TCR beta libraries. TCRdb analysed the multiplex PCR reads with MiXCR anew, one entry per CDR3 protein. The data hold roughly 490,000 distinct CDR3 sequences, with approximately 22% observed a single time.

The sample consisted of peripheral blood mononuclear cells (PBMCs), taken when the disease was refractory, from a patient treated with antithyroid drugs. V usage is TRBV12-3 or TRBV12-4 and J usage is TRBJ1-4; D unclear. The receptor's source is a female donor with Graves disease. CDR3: CASRPRRGPNEKLFF. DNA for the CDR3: TGTGCCAGCAGACCTCGGAGAGGGCCGAATGAAAAACTGTTTTTT.